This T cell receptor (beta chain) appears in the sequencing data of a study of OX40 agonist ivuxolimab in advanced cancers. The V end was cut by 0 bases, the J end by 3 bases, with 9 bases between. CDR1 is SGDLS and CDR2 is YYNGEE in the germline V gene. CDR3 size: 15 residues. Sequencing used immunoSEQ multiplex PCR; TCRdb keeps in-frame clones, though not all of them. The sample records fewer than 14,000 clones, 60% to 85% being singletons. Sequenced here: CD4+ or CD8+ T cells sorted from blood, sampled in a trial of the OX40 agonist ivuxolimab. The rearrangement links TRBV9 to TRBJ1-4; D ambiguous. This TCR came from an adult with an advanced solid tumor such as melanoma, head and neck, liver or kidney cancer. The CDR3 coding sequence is TGTGCCAGCAGCGTAGGAGGCATCTCTAATGAAAAACTGTTTTTT. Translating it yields CASSVGGISNEKLFF. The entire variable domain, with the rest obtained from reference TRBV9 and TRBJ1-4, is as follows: DSGVTQTPKHLITATGQRVTLRCSPRSGDLSVYWYQQSLDQGLQFLIQYYNGEERAKGNILERFSAQQFPDLHSELNLSSLELGDSALYFCASSVGGISNEKLFFGSGTQLSVL.